The 14 T cell receptor beta chains given below trace back to one sample, sequenced in a study of blood T cells in healthy people across ages. Using a J-beta primer mix together with a sample-barcoded 5' primer, a second PCR was run for roughly 7 to 12 cycles. Using its own MiXCR run on the 5' RACE reads, TCRdb lists one record per CDR3 protein. Of some 1.1 million distinct CDR3 sequences listed, less than 45% are singletons. What was sequenced was blood. The receptors stem from a young man in good health.

The chain is built from TRBV9 and TRBJ2-7; TRBD1 matches at 10 bases. CDR3 size: 16 residues. J was trimmed by 2 bases and V by 4 bases; bases with no gene match: 9. CDR1 and CDR2 (germline): SGDLS, YYNGEE. The CDR3: CASSQTTGGEAYEQYF. The CDR3 DNA is TGTGCCAGCAGCCAAACGACAGGGGGCGAGGCCTACGAGCAGTACTTC.

This clonotype was counted a single time. The V call is TRBV6-5, the J call TRBJ2-5, with D uncertain. The V gene lost 4 bases and the J gene lost 0 bases, with 12 bases spanning the gap. CDR1 is MNHEY, CDR2 SVGAGI, per germline. The CDR3 consists of 15 residues. This chain's CDR3 is CASSSSGGYQETQYF. The CDR3 DNA sequence: TGTGCCAGCAGTTCCTCCGGTGGGTACCAAGAGACCCAGTACTTC.

This clonotype turned up a few times. The J gene is TRBJ2-3, the V gene TRBV4-2, with D possibly TRBD2 on 7 matching bases. This CDR3 has 20 residues. Germline V lookup: CDR1 LGHNA, CDR2 YNFKEQ. V was shortened by 2 bases and J by 0 bases, with 24 bases between the two germline ends. DNA for the CDR3: TGTGCCAGCAGCCAACAGGATCTAAGGAGGGGGGGCGGTAGCACAGATACGCAGTATTTT. Its translation is CASSQQDLRRGGGSTDTQYF.

J is TRBJ1-4 and V is TRBV20-1; D is undetermined. Germline V CDR1 and CDR2: DFQATT, SNEGSKA (reference sequence). The CDR3 runs to 19 residues. Trimming stripped 1 base from V and 3 bases from J, with 24 bases between. CDR3 loop: CSARGPRSLIRGANEKLFF. CDR3 sequence (DNA): TGCAGTGCTAGAGGCCCCAGGTCCCTTATCCGGGGTGCTAATGAAAAACTGTTTTTT.

As to this clonotype: A much more abundant neighbour one base away suggests this may be a read error. The V call is TRBV27, the J call TRBJ1-1, with 8 nucleotides matching TRBD1. Germline V gene lookup returns CDR1 MNHEY and CDR2 SMNVEV (reference sequence). The CDR3 sequence is 15 residues long. The V gene end was trimmed by 0 bases and the J gene end by 5 bases; junction bases not matched to a gene: 5. CDR3 sequence: CASSLSGQVGTEAFF. CDR3 DNA sequence: TGTGCCAGCAGTTTATCGGGACAGGTCGGGACTGAAGCTTTCTTT.

This clonotype has a handful of counts. The gene calls are TRBV6-2 or TRBV6-3 and TRBJ2-3; weak D call: TRBD1 (5 bases). The CDR3 sequence is 14 residues long. The V gene's germline CDR1 is MNHEY and CDR2 SVGEGT. Trimming took 6 bases from V and 6 from J, leaving 16 bases between them. The CDR3 loop is CASSSPTRADTQYF. The CDR3 nucleotides read TGTGCCAGCAGCTCTCCAACCAGGGCCGATACGCAGTATTTT.

This clonotype was found a few times. The V call is TRBV4-3, the J call TRBJ2-7, with a possible D match to TRBD1 (6 bases). Deletions cut 0 bases from V and 4 bases from J, with 19 bases between. Looked up from germline, CDR1 is LGHNA and CDR2 is YSLEER. This CDR3 is 17 amino acids long. This CDR3 reads CASSQDHKGHPPYEQYF. The CDR3 coding sequence is TGCGCCAGCAGCCAAGATCATAAGGGACACCCTCCTTACGAGCAGTACTTC.

The chain links TRBV29-1 to TRBJ2-6; weak D call: TRBD1 (6 bases). The length of the CDR3 is 16 residues. Germline CDR1 and CDR2: SQVTM and ANQGSEA. Trimming stripped 7 bases from V and 2 bases from J, with 18 bases between. This CDR3 reads CSGYTRGTTGANVLTF. The DNA for the CDR3 is TGCAGCGGTTACACTAGGGGGACAACTGGGGCCAACGTCCTGACTTTC. The whole variable domain, filled in from reference TRBV29-1 and TRBJ2-6, reads SAVISQKPSRDICQRGTSLTIQCQVDSQVTMMFWYRQQPGQSLTLIATANQGSEATYESGFVIDKFPISRPNLTFSTLTVSNMSPEDSSIYLCSGYTRGTTGANVLTFGAGSRLTVL.

The V call is TRBV4-1, the J call TRBJ2-7; D unclear. Trimming removed 3 bases from V and 3 bases from J, with 15 bases in between. Per the germline V gene, CDR1 is MGHRA and CDR2 is YSYEKL. The CDR3 is 15 amino acids. The CDR3: CASSQTDRERYEQYF. DNA of the CDR3: TGCGCCAGCAGCCAGACCGATAGGGAACGCTACGAGCAGTACTTC.

CDR3 in amino acids: CATSRGTVSQPQHF. CDR3 DNA: TGTGCCACCAGCAGAGGGACAGTGAGTCAGCCCCAGCATTTT. The genes are TRBV15 and TRBJ1-5; D possibly corresponds to TRBD1 (6 bases). V dropped 1 base and J dropped 6 bases, with 10 bases sitting between them. The germline gives CDR1 LNHNV, CDR2 YYDKDF (reference sequence). This CDR3 has 14 residues.

As regards this clonotype: At one of its ends the junction is not consistent with the germline gene, which may arise from a read error. The genes are TRBV7-2 and TRBJ2-7; 7 bases align to TRBD1. The CDR3 has 19 residues. Germline V gives CDR1 SGHTA, CDR2 FQGNSA. CDR3 residues: CASCLEEWTKQGSSYEQYF. In DNA form, the CDR3 reads TGTGCCAGCTGCTTAGAAGAGTGGACGAAACAGGGGAGCTCCTACGAGCAGTACTTC.

This clonotype came up a few times. The V call is TRBV21-1, the J call TRBJ2-2. TRBV21-1 is a known pseudogene. The CDR3 runs 17 residues. CDR3 residues: CASSKRERPSGTGELFF. The CDR3 DNA sequence: TGTGCCAGCAGCAAACGAGAAAGGCCATCGGGCACCGGGGAGCTGTTTTTT.

This clonotype was seen only a few times. The gene calls are TRBV29-1 and TRBJ1-2, with TRBD1 matching 9 bases. Germline assignment: CDR1 SQVTM and CDR2 ANQGSEA. Unmatched junction bases numbered 16, after V lost 5 bases and J lost 6 bases. The CDR3 covers 16 residues. The CDR3 DNA is TGCAGCGTTAAAAGTGGGACAGGGAGAATCAAGGATGGCTACACCTTC. It is translated as CSVKSGTGRIKDGYTF.

In its sample, this clonotype was seen a few times. V gene TRBV20-1 combines with J gene TRBJ2-1; 9 bases match TRBD2. The CDR3 totals 14 residues. V shed 6 bases and J 2 bases; nucleotides not matched to a gene: 5. CDR1 DFQATT and CDR2 SNEGSKA come from the germline V gene (reference sequence). The CDR3 DNA reads TGCAGTGCAGCCCAGCGGGGGGCCTACAATGAGCAGTTCTTC. Translation gives CSAAQRGAYNEQFF.